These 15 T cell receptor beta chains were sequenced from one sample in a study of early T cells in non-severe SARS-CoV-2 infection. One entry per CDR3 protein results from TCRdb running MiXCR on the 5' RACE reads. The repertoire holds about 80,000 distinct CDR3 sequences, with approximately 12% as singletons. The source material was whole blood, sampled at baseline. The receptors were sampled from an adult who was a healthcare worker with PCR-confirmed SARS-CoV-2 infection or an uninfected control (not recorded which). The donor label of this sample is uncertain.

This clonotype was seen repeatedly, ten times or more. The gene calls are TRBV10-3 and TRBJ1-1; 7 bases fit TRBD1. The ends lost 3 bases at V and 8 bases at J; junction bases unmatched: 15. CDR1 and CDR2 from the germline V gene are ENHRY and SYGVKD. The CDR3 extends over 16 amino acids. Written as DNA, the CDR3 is TGTGCCATCAGTGACCCCACTCTAAAGGGGACAGCGGAAGCTTTCTTT. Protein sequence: CAISDPTLKGTAEAFF.

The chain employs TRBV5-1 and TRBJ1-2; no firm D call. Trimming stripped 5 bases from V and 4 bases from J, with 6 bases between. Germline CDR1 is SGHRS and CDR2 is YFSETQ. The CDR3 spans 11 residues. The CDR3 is CASRGPYGYTF. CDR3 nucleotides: TGCGCCAGCAGAGGACCCTATGGCTACACCTTC.

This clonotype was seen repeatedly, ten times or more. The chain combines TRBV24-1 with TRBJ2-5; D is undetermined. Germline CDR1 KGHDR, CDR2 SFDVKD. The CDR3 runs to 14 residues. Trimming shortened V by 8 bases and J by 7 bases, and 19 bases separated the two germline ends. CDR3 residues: CATTPSRATGTQYF. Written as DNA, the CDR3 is TGTGCCACCACTCCTTCAAGGGCCACGGGGACCCAGTACTTC.

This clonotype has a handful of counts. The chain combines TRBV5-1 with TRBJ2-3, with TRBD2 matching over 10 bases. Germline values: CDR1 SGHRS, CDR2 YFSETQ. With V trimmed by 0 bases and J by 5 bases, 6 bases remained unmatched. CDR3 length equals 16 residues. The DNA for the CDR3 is TGCGCCAGCAGCTTGGCCCCAGCGGGAGGGCAAGATACGCAGTATTTT. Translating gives CASSLAPAGGQDTQYF.

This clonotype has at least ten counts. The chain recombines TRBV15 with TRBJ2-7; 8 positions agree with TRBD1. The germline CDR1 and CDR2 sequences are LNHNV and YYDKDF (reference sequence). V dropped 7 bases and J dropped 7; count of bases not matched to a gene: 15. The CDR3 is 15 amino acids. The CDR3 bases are TGTGCCACCACCTCAGGTGGTCAGGGGGCGCGGGAGCAGTACTTC. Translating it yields CATTSGGQGAREQYF.

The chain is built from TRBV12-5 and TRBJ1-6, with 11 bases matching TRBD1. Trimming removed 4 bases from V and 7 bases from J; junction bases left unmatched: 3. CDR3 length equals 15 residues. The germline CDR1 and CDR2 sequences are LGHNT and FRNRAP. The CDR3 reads CASGSGQGGNSPLHF. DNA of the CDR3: TGTGCTAGTGGTTCGGGACAGGGGGGAAATTCACCCCTCCACTTT.

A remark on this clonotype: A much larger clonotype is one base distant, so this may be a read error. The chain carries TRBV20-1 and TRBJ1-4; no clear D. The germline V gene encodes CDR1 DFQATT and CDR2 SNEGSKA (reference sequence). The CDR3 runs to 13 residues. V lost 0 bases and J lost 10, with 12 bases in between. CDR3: CSARDNPDGKLFF. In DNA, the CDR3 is TGCAGTGCTAGAGATAACCCCGACGGAAAACTGTTTTTT.

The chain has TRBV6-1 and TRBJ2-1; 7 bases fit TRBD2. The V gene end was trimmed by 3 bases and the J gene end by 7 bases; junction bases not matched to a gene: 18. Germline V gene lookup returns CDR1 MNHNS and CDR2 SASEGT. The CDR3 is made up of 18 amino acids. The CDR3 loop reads CASSDNPAVGRARNEQFF. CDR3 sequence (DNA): TGTGCCAGCAGTGATAACCCGGCGGTGGGGAGGGCCAGGAATGAGCAGTTCTTC.

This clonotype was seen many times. The CDR3 nucleotides are TGTGCCAGCAGTTTATCGATAACAGAACAGGGGCTTCACGAGCAGTACTTC. Translating gives CASSLSITEQGLHEQYF. V usage is TRBV27 and J usage is TRBJ2-7; 7 bases map to TRBD1. The ends lost 0 bases at V and 5 bases at J; junction bases unmatched: 13. Looked up from germline, CDR1 is MNHEY and CDR2 is SMNVEV (reference sequence). CDR3 length equals 17 residues.

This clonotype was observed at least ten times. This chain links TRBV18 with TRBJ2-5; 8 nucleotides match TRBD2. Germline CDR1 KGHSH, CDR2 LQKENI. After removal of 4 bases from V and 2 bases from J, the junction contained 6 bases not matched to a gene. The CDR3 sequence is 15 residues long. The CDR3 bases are TGTGCCAGCTCACGAGCGGGAGCGGGGCAAGAGACCCAGTACTTC. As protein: CASSRAGAGQETQYF.

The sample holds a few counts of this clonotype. CDR3 DNA sequence: TGTGCCAGCAGCGATACCAGGGGACAGCAGTACTTC. It encodes CASSDTRGQQYF. The J gene is TRBJ2-7, the V gene TRBV7-8, with D perhaps TRBD1 (6 bases). CDR1 is SGHVS, CDR2 FQNEAQ, per germline. V was cut by 5 bases and J by 8 bases, with 13 bases left in between. There are 12 residues in the CDR3.

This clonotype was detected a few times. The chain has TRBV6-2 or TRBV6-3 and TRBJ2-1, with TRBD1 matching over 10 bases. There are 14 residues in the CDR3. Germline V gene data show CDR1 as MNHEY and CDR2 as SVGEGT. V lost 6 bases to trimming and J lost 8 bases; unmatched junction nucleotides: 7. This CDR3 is CASRGQGRVHEQFF. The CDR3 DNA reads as TGTGCCAGCAGGGGACAGGGGAGGGTCCATGAGCAGTTCTTC.

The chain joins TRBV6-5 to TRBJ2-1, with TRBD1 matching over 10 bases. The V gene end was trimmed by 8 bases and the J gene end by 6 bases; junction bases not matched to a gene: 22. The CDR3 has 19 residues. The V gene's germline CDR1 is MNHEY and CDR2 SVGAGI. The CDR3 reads CASYVPRENRDRGANEQFF. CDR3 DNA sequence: TGTGCCAGCTACGTTCCTCGTGAAAATCGGGACAGGGGTGCCAATGAGCAGTTCTTC.

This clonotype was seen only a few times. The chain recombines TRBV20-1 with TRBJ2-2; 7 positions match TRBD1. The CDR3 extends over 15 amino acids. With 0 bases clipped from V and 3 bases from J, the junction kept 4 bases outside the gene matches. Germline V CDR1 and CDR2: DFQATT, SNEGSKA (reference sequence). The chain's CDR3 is CSARETGQYTGELFF. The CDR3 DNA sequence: TGCAGTGCTAGAGAAACGGGACAGTACACCGGGGAGCTGTTTTTT.

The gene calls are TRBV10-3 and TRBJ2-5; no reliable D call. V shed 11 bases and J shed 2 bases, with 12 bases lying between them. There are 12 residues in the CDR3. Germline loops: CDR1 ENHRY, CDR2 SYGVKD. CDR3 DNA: TGTGCCGTCGGGTCAGCTCAAGAGACCCAGTACTTC. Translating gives CAVGSAQETQYF.